This TCR beta chain came from a study of blood T cell repertoires in COVID-19. Study at large: From the United States, Italy and Spain came samples of acute and convalescent COVID-19. Sources were T cells, B-cell-depleted T cells, or PBMCs; the material itself was cDNA or gDNA.

In the original workflow: Scientists estimated how many nucleated cells there were by amplifying reference gene primers. Sequencing used immunoSEQ multiplex PCR; TCRdb keeps in-frame clones, though not all of them. V and J calls and clone size are those listed in that table; D and trimming were worked out from the DNA. The sample holds some 490,000 clones, approximately 83% seen once. The CDR3 runs 14 residues. Germline V gene sequence: CDR1 LGHDT, CDR2 YNNKEL (reference sequence). Trimming at V came to 2 bases and at J to 3 bases, leaving 4 bases not matched to a gene. J is TRBJ2-7 and V is TRBV3-1 (or the pseudogene TRBV3-2); 7 nucleotides line up with TRBD1. The sequenced sample was peripheral blood. This TCR derives from a human donor in a cohort sampled during active COVID-19. The CDR3: CASSQWGQRYEQYF. In DNA, the CDR3 is TGTGCCAGCAGCCAATGGGGACAGCGCTACGAGCAGTACTTC.